These 17 T cell receptor beta chains share one sample of origin, sequenced in a study of blood T cell repertoires in COVID-19. Sequencing used immunoSEQ multiplex PCR; TCRdb keeps in-frame clones, though not all of them. The data show roughly 220,000 clones, 84% seen once. Sample: PBMCs or T cells enriched from blood (not recorded which). These receptor sequences come from a middle-aged woman who had recovered from COVID-19.

This chain uses TRBV19 with TRBJ1-5; D is ambiguous. This CDR3 contains 13 residues. Germline V gene data show CDR1 as LNHDA and CDR2 as SQIVND (reference sequence). The V end lost 0 bases, the J end lost 5 bases, and 5 bases lay between the germline ends. The CDR3 loop is CASSIELDQPQHF. CDR3 in DNA: TGTGCCAGTAGTATAGAATTAGATCAGCCCCAGCATTTT.

This sequence joins TRBV7-2 and TRBJ2-2, with 11 bases identical to TRBD1. The CDR3 loop spans 15 amino acids. The germline gives CDR1 SGHTA, CDR2 FQGNSA. V lost 3 bases and J lost 6; bases outside the gene matches: 3. CDR3 nucleotides: TGTGCCAGCAGCTTTGGGGGACAGGGGGCCGGGGAGCTGTTTTTT. The encoded protein is CASSFGGQGAGELFF.

The chain recombines TRBV7-2 with TRBJ2-1; D possibly corresponds to TRBD2 (5 bases). The CDR3 consists of 15 residues. Germline loops: CDR1 SGHTA, CDR2 FQGNSA. V shed 1 base and J shed 9 bases, with 16 bases lying between them. CDR3 residues: CASSLGRGRVSEQFF. In DNA form, the CDR3 reads TGTGCCAGCAGCTTAGGGAGAGGGCGGGTATCTGAGCAGTTCTTC.

The chain couples TRBV2 to TRBJ1-5; 10 bases agree with TRBD1. This CDR3 region has 14 residues. Per germline, CDR1 SNHLY and CDR2 FYNNEI. J gave up 7 bases and V 6 bases, and 6 bases lay outside the gene matches. The CDR3 protein is CASRVGQGRQPQHF. CDR3 coding DNA: TGTGCCAGCAGGGTGGGACAGGGGAGGCAGCCCCAGCATTTT.

The CDR3 DNA sequence: TGCGCCAGCAGCTTGGCCCTGGCGGGGGAAAATGAGCAGTTCTTC. The encoded protein is CASSLALAGENEQFF. The chain is built from TRBV5-1 and TRBJ2-1; 7 bases match TRBD2. V gave up 0 bases and J gave up 7 bases; unmatched junction bases: 7. CDR3 length: 15 amino acids. In germline, CDR1 is SGHRS, CDR2 YFSETQ.

V is TRBV18 and J is TRBJ1-5; the match to TRBD1 covers 9 bases. Unmatched junction bases numbered 6, after V lost 3 bases and J lost 6 bases. The CDR3 totals 15 residues. The germline V gene encodes CDR1 KGHSH and CDR2 LQKENI. As DNA, the CDR3 is TGTGCCAGCTCACCGGGACAGGGTAGGACTCAGCCCCAGCATTTT. This sequence encodes CASSPGQGRTQPQHF.

V and J are TRBV6-1 and TRBJ2-1, with 11 positions matching TRBD2. The CDR3 is made up of 18 amino acids. Germline CDR1 and CDR2: MNHNS and SASEGT. J gave up 1 base and V 2 bases, and 7 bases lay outside the gene matches. The CDR3 DNA follows: TGTGCCAGCAGTGAAATCTTTGGGACTAGCGGATCCTACAATGAGCAGTTCTTC. Protein sequence: CASSEIFGTSGSYNEQFF.

The CDR3: CASSVQGAGEKLFF. DNA of the CDR3: TGTGCCAGCAGTGTACAGGGGGCAGGTGAAAAACTGTTTTTT. The rearrangement links TRBV28 to TRBJ1-4, with 9 bases identical to TRBD1. The CDR3 consists of 14 residues. The V and J ends lost 5 bases and 7 bases, in that order; junction bases with no gene match: 5. Germline V lookup: CDR1 MDHEN, CDR2 SYDVKM.

About this clone: Other DNA variants within this sample encode the same CDR3. The chain links TRBV7-9 to TRBJ2-1; weak D call: TRBD2 (7 bases). V lost 5 bases and J lost 4, with 18 bases in between. CDR1 is SEHNR and CDR2 is FQNEAQ in the germline V gene (reference sequence). CDR3 size: 16 residues. The CDR3 nucleotides read TGTGCCAGCAGCCCCCGAGGGGGTAGCGGGTACAATGAGCAGTTCTTC. As protein: CASSPRGGSGYNEQFF.

V gene TRBV7-2 combines with J gene TRBJ1-1, with TRBD1 identical over 10 bases. Germline V gives CDR1 SGHTA, CDR2 FQGNSA. V was clipped by 4 bases and J by 5 bases; unmatched bases: 4. CDR3 size: 14 residues. The CDR3 nucleotides read TGTGCCAGCAGCTATGGACAGGGGGTGACTGAAGCTTTCTTT. Its protein is CASSYGQGVTEAFF.

This sequence joins TRBV19 and TRBJ1-3; D gene uncertain. Germline V gene lookup returns CDR1 LNHDA and CDR2 SQIVND (reference sequence). The CDR3 extends over 15 amino acids. V lost 1 base and J 0 bases, leaving 7 bases between the germline ends. The CDR3 DNA reads as TGTGCCAGTAGTATAGGCGGGAGCTCTGGAAACACCATATATTTT. This sequence encodes CASSIGGSSGNTIYF.

This chain uses TRBV11-3 with TRBJ2-2; TRBD1 matches at 7 bases. The CDR3 totals 17 residues. Trimming took 5 bases from V and 0 from J; bases not matched to a gene: 9. The germline V gene has CDR1 SGHNT and CDR2 YENEEA. CDR3 region: CASSPTRQGPNTGELFF. In nucleotides, the CDR3 is TGTGCCAGCAGCCCAACCCGACAGGGACCGAACACCGGGGAGCTGTTTTTT.

This clone came up a few times. The chain has TRBV24-1 and TRBJ2-1, with a tentative D call TRBD1 (6 bases). The CDR3 contains 15 residues. Deletions cut 5 bases from V and 7 bases from J, with 17 bases between. Per the germline V gene, CDR1 is KGHDR and CDR2 is SFDVKD. Here the CDR3 reads CATSAPGQLGNEQFF. The DNA for the CDR3 is TGTGCCACCAGTGCCCCTGGACAGTTAGGGAATGAGCAGTTCTTC.

The chain uses TRBV7-3 and TRBJ2-7; tentatively, D is TRBD1 (6 bases). Trimming removed 2 bases at V and 5 bases at J, with 16 bases between. The CDR3 contains 15 residues. Germline V gene lookup returns CDR1 SGHTA and CDR2 FQGTGA. CDR3 loop: CASSLRGGTPHEQYF. CDR3 coding DNA: TGTGCCAGCAGCTTACGGGGTGGGACACCCCACGAGCAGTACTTC.

The gene calls are TRBV27 and TRBJ2-2, with a possible D match to TRBD1 (5 bases). CDR1 MNHEY and CDR2 SMNVEV come from the germline V gene (reference sequence). This CDR3 comprises 16 residues. V was pared by 5 bases and J by 4 bases, with 17 bases between. CDR3 nucleotide sequence: TGTGCCAGCAGTCCGAATCAGGGCCCCGGCACCGGGGAGCTGTTTTTT. This encodes CASSPNQGPGTGELFF.

The V and J genes are TRBV29-1 and TRBJ1-1, with 8 bases fitting TRBD1. Unmatched junction bases numbered 3, after V lost 5 bases and J lost 10 bases. The CDR3 extends over 10 amino acids. The germline gives CDR1 SQVTM, CDR2 ANQGSEA. CDR3 in amino acids: CSVSGQGAFF. CDR3 nucleotide sequence: TGCAGCGTTTCTGGACAGGGAGCTTTCTTT.

The V gene is TRBV10-1, the J gene TRBJ1-4, with D uncertain. The CDR3 extends over 14 amino acids. V was trimmed by 7 bases and J by 6 bases, leaving 15 bases between them. Germline V gives CDR1 WNHNN, CDR2 SYGVQD (reference sequence). CDR3 sequence reads: CASTDAPGDEKLFF. In DNA form, the CDR3 reads TGCGCCAGCACTGACGCCCCGGGAGATGAAAAACTGTTTTTT.